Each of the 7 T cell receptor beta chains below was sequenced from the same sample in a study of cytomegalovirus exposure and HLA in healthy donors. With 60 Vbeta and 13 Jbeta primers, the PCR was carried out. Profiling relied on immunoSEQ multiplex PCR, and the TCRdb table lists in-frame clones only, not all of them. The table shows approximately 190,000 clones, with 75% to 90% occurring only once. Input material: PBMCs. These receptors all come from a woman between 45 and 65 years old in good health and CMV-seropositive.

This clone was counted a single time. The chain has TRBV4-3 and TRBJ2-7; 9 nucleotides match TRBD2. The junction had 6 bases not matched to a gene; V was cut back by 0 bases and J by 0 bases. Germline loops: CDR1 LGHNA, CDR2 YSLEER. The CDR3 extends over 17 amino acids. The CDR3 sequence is CASSQDISGGSSYEQYF. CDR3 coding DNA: TGCGCCAGCAGCCAAGATATTAGCGGGGGCAGCTCCTACGAGCAGTACTTC.

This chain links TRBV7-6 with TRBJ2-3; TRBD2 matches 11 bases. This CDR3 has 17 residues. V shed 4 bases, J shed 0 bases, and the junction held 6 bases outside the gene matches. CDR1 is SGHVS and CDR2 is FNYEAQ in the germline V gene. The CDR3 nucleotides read TGTGCCAGCAGCTGGGCTAGCGGGAGGACCAGCACAGATACGCAGTATTTT. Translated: CASSWASGRTSTDTQYF.

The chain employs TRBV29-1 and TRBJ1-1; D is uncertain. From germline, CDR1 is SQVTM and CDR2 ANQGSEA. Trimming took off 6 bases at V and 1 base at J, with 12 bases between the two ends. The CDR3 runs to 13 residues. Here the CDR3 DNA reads TGCAGCGTCGTGGACGGGAGGAACACTGAAGCTTTCTTT. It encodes CSVVDGRNTEAFF.

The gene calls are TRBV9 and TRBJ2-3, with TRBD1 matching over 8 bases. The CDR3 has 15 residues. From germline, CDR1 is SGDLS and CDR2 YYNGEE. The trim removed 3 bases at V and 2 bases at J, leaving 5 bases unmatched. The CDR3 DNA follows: TGTGCCAGCAGCGCCGGACAGGGTTACACAGATACGCAGTATTTT. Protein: CASSAGQGYTDTQYF. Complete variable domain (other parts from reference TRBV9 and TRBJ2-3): DSGVTQTPKHLITATGQRVTLRCSPRSGDLSVYWYQQSLDQGLQFLIQYYNGEERAKGNILERFSAQQFPDLHSELNLSSLELGDSALYFCASSAGQGYTDTQYFGPGTRLTVL.

The CDR3 DNA is TGTGCCAGCAGTACCCTCCTCCAGGGGGCGAGCGGGGAGACCCAGTACTTC. This gives the protein CASSTLLQGASGETQYF. The chain is built from TRBV28 and TRBJ2-5; 8 nucleotides line up with TRBD1. The CDR3 has 17 amino acids. Germline lookup yields CDR1 MDHEN and CDR2 SYDVKM. V dropped 5 bases and J dropped 5; count of bases not matched to a gene: 16.

The CDR3 is CASSEALGRGRIEAFF. The DNA of the CDR3 is TGTGCCAGCAGTGAAGCGTTGGGCAGGGGGCGAATTGAAGCTTTCTTT. The V and J genes are TRBV6-1 and TRBJ1-1; 8 nucleotides agree with TRBD1. Germline V gives CDR1 MNHNS, CDR2 SASEGT. V gave up 0 bases and J gave up 7 bases; unmatched junction bases: 10. There are 16 residues in the CDR3.

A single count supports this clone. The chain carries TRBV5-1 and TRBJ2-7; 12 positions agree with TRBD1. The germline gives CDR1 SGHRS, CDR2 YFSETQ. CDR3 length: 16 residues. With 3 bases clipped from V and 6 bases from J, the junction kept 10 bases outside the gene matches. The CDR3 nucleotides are TGCGCCAGCAGCTCCCAACCGGGACAGGGGGCCGGCGAGCAGTACTTC. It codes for CASSSQPGQGAGEQYF.